This TCR beta chain comes out of a study of T cell responses to AZD1222 COVID-19 vaccine. General observations from the study: Donors in the cohort were predominantly white British and more often female, and clonal diversity was possibly underestimated. Breadth and depth of Spike-specific TCRs rose after two AZD1222 doses. Only a handful of AZD1222 recipients, six or seven in all, had baseline seropositivity.

Method: immunoSEQ multiplex PCR; TCRdb's copy keeps in-frame clones and lacks some. The profile shows about 210,000 clones, 80% to 95% of them singletons. The sample holds one count of this clone. Antigen unknown. This CDR3 comprises 17 residues. Per the germline V gene, CDR1 is MDHEN and CDR2 is SYDVKM. V lost 3 bases, J lost 2 bases, and 20 bases lay in between. The chain has TRBV28 and TRBJ2-7; D possibly matches TRBD1 or TRBD2 (6 bases each). The clonotype comes from an adult in good health. The sample here was peripheral blood, taken on day 0 of AZD1222 vaccination. Here the CDR3 reads CASSLNVWGATTYEQYF. CDR3 DNA: TGTGCCAGCAGTTTGAATGTGTGGGGGGCGACCACCTACGAGCAGTACTTC.